This T cell receptor (beta chain) comes out of a study of blood T cell repertoires in COVID-19. Study summary: Whether acute or convalescent, the COVID-19 samples came from the United States, Italy and Spain. T cells, B-cell-depleted T cells, or PBMCs supplied cDNA or gDNA.

During active infection, Seattle patients enrolled and were then monitored through disease. Including both end residues, the CDR3 is 14 amino acids long. Germline CDR1 MNHEY, CDR2 SVGAGI. In the original processing: Amplification with reference gene primers provided the estimates of nucleated cell counts. The method was immunoSEQ multiplex PCR; TCRdb's version includes in-frame clones alone and lacks a portion of them. That table furnishes V, J and clone size, whereas the DNA furnished D and trimming. The table has some 310,000 clones, roughly 89% seen once; the top ten hold roughly 1%. With regard to this clone: Because it lacks the conserved phenylalanine or tryptophan at the end, this CDR3 is likely a read error. The DNA is omitted, as the CDR3 cannot be located on it reliably, and the CDR3 follows TCRdb's listing.

The V call is TRBV6-5, the J call TRBJ1-4. The sequence derives from a woman aged 40-49 years with COVID-19, enrolled during active disease. The sequenced sample consisted of peripheral blood. CDR3 sequence: CASSYSVKPSYASI.